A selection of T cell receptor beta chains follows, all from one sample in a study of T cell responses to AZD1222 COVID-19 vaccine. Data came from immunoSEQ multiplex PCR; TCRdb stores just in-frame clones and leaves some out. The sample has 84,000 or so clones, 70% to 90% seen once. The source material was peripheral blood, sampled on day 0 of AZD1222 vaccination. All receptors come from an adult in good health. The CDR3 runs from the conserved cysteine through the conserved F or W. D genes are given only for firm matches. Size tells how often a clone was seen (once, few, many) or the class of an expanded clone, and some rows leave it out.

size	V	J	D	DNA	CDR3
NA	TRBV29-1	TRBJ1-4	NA	TGCAGCGTTGCGAAGGACGGGAGAGAAAAACTGTTTTTT	CSVAKDGREKLFF
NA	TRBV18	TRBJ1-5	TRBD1	TGTGCCAGCTCACCAGGGACAGGCCAGAGTCCCCAGCATTTT	CASSPGTGQSPQHF
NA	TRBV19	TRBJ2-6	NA	TGTGCCAGTAGTTCAGGGTTGGGTTCTGGGGCCAACGTCCTGACTTTC	CASSSGLGSGANVLTF
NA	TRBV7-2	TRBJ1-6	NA	TGTGCCAGCAGCTTTCTTAGCTCCTATAATTCACCCCTCCACTTT	CASSFLSSYNSPLHF
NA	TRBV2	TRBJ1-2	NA	TGTGCCAGCTCGCGGGACATCTATGGCTACACCTTC	CASSRDIYGYTF
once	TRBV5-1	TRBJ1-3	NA	TGCGCCAGCAGCTCCACGACAGGCTCTGGAAACACCATATATTTT	CASSSTTGSGNTIYF
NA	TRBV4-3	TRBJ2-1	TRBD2	TGCGCCAGCAGCCCCGGGACTAGCGGGGGGAATGAGCAGTTCTTC	CASSPGTSGGNEQFF
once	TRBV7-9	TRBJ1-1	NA	TGTGCCAGCAGCTTAACGGGGACGAACACTGAAGCTTTCTTT	CASSLTGTNTEAFF
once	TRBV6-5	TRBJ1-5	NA	TGTGCCAGACACCGCAGGGGAGGCAATCAGCCCCAGCATTTT	CARHRRGGNQPQHF
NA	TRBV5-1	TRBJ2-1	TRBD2	TGCGCCAGCGCGGGGGGGACAGACTTTTGGGAGCAGTTCTTC	CASAGGTDFWEQFF
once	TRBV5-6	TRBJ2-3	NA	TGTGCCAGCAGCCCGGTGGGGGCAGATACGCAGTATTTT	CASSPVGADTQYF